This is a list of T cell receptor beta chains from one sample in a study of post-analysis software for immune sequencing data. TCRdb re-analysed the PCR reads in MiXCR, keeping a single row per CDR3 protein. Of some 700,000 distinct CDR3 sequences listed, over 45% are singletons. The sequencing sample was made of blood. The receptors come from a girl aged 2 to 9 with multiple sclerosis. Both conserved end residues are part of each CDR3. D genes are given only for firm matches. For some rows the clone size is stated as once, few or many, or as a class when expanded; others skip it.

abundance,v_gene,d_gene,j_gene,CDR3aa,CDR3nt
once,TRBV4-1,.,TRBJ2-1,CASSQVYGGGNEQFF,TGCGCCAGCAGCCAAGTGTATGGTGGCGGAAATGAGCAGTTCTTC
.,TRBV7-3,.,TRBJ1-5,CASTIDRDQPQHF,TGTGCCAGCACTATCGACAGAGATCAGCCCCAGCATTTT
.,TRBV15,TRBD2,TRBJ2-1,CATSGLAGGPYTYNEQFF,TGTGCCACCAGCGGATTAGCGGGGGGGCCGTACACATACAATGAGCAGTTCTTC
.,TRBV4-3,TRBD1,TRBJ2-3,CASSQEGQGDTDTQYF,TGCGCCAGCAGCCAAGAAGGACAGGGGGACACAGATACGCAGTATTTT
.,TRBV5-1,.,TRBJ1-1,CASSDPINTEAFF,TGCGCCAGCAGCGACCCTATAAACACTGAAGCTTTCTTT
.,TRBV5-1,TRBD1,TRBJ1-2,CASSLEGGAGYGYTF,TGCGCCAGCAGCTTGGAAGGGGGCGCCGGCTATGGCTACACCTTC
.,TRBV2,TRBD2,TRBJ2-4,CASSPMTSGGIQYF,TGTGCCAGCAGTCCTATGACTAGCGGTGGCATTCAGTACTTC
.,TRBV12-3/TRBV12-4,TRBD2,TRBJ2-1,CASRPSSGRAPNEQFF,TGTGCCAGCAGGCCCTCGAGCGGGAGGGCTCCAAATGAGCAGTTCTTC
few,TRBV5-1,TRBD1,TRBJ2-7,CASSLAQDRRPYEQYF,TGCGCCAGCAGCTTGGCCCAGGACAGGCGCCCCTACGAGCAGTACTTC
few,TRBV5-1,.,TRBJ2-1,CASSRTGVDEQFF,TGCGCCAGCAGCCGCACGGGGGTGGATGAGCAGTTCTTC
.,TRBV6-2/TRBV6-3,.,TRBJ1-2,CASSYSTVGRERGYTF,TGTGCCAGCAGTTACTCGACGGTGGGTAGGGAACGTGGCTACACCTTC
.,TRBV28,.,TRBJ2-1,CASSFTKTQFEQFF,TGTGCCAGCAGTTTTACGAAAACACAATTTGAGCAGTTCTTC
once,TRBV6-2/TRBV6-3,.,TRBJ1-5,CASSYSLSNQPQHF,TGTGCCAGCAGTTATAGCCTTAGCAATCAGCCCCAGCATTTT
few,TRBV11-2,.,TRBJ2-1,CASSLVQTQGGEQFF,TGTGCCAGCAGCTTAGTACAGACACAGGGAGGTGAGCAGTTCTTC
.,TRBV14,TRBD2,TRBJ2-5,CASSPTSGIAQYF,TGTGCCAGCAGCCCCACTAGCGGGATTGCGCAGTACTTC
few,TRBV7-9,TRBD1,TRBJ1-4,CASSFPGQGASFEKLFF,TGTGCCAGCAGTTTCCCCGGACAGGGGGCCAGTTTTGAAAAACTGTTTTTT
.,TRBV7-8,TRBD2,TRBJ2-7,CASSSFSGSSYEQYF,TGTGCCAGCAGCTCATTTAGCGGGAGCTCCTACGAGCAGTACTTC
.,TRBV12-3/TRBV12-4,.,TRBJ2-5,CASSWRGGETQYF,TGTGCCAGCAGCTGGAGGGGGGGAGAGACCCAGTACTTC
.,TRBV11-1,.,TRBJ1-1,CASSYSAVGVAFF,TGTGCCAGCAGCTATAGCGCGGTGGGAGTGGCTTTCTTT
.,TRBV12-3/TRBV12-4,.,TRBJ1-1,CASSPTASLDRLDTEAFF,TGTGCCAGCAGTCCCACCGCTTCCCTGGACAGACTGGACACTGAAGCTTTCTTT
.,TRBV14,.,TRBJ2-3,CASSQIRHTQYF,TGTGCCAGCAGCCAAATCCGCCATACGCAGTATTTT
.,TRBV29-1,TRBD2,TRBJ2-5,CSAPWEGQETQYF,TGCAGCGCTCCTTGGGAGGGCCAAGAGACCCAGTACTTC
.,TRBV20-1,.,TRBJ2-7,CSAGTQSSYNEQYF,TGCAGTGCTGGGACGCAGAGCTCCTACAATGAGCAGTACTTC
.,TRBV29-1,TRBD2,TRBJ2-1,CSASTSGSSNEQFF,TGCAGCGCCTCGACTAGCGGGAGTAGCAATGAGCAGTTCTTC
many,TRBV4-3,TRBD2,TRBJ2-3,CASSQSGLARSDTQYF,TGCGCCAGCAGCCAATCGGGACTAGCAAGATCAGATACGCAGTATTTT
.,TRBV2,.,TRBJ1-4,CASRFLTRVDEKLFF,TGTGCCAGCAGGTTCCTGACCCGAGTGGACGAAAAACTGTTTTTT
few,TRBV5-1,TRBD2,TRBJ2-7,CASSWTGGSKGEQYF,TGCGCCAGCAGCTGGACGGGGGGGTCCAAGGGGGAGCAGTACTTC
.,TRBV27,.,TRBJ2-3,CASSTQDTQYF,TGTGCCAGCTCGACACAGGATACGCAGTATTTT
.,TRBV7-6,TRBD1,TRBJ2-7,CASSRTGGDEQYF,TGTGCCAGCAGCCGTACAGGGGGCGACGAGCAGTACTTC
.,TRBV6-2/TRBV6-3,.,TRBJ2-5,CVSSKARGRGHEQYF,TGTGTCAGCAGTAAGGCGCGGGGGAGGGGGCATGAGCAGTACTTC
.,TRBV9,.,TRBJ2-3,CASSVQAATDTQYF,TGTGCCAGCAGCGTACAGGCAGCAACAGATACGCAGTATTTT
.,TRBV2,.,TRBJ1-1,CASSGAGSTEAFF,TGTGCCAGCAGTGGAGCCGGGAGCACTGAAGCTTTCTTT
.,TRBV7-9,.,TRBJ1-2,CASSSLGFLYGYTF,TGTGCCAGCAGCTCCCTGGGGTTCCTCTATGGCTACACCTTC
.,TRBV10-3,TRBD1,TRBJ1-5,CAISKDRDEQPQHF,TGTGCCATCAGTAAAGACAGGGACGAGCAGCCCCAGCATTTT
.,TRBV6-2/TRBV6-3,.,TRBJ2-5,CASRPTGSKETQYF,TGTGCCAGCAGACCAACAGGGAGTAAGGAGACCCAGTACTTC
.,TRBV12-3/TRBV12-4,.,TRBJ2-4,CACTRRWDKNIQYF,TGTGCCTGCACCAGGAGATGGGACAAAAACATTCAGTACTTC
.,TRBV4-1,.,TRBJ2-1,CASSHLPGLNEQFF,TGCGCCAGCAGCCATCTGCCCGGCCTCAATGAGCAGTTCTTC
few,TRBV4-3,.,TRBJ2-3,CASSQDPRFTDTQYF,TGCGCCAGCAGCCAAGATCCCCGGTTCACAGATACGCAGTATTTT
.,TRBV2,TRBD2,TRBJ2-1,CASSANWEGLGEQFF,TGTGCCAGCAGCGCTAACTGGGAGGGCCTAGGTGAGCAGTTCTTC
.,TRBV7-3,TRBD1,TRBJ2-7,CASSLQGARGEQYF,TGTGCCAGCAGCTTACAGGGGGCGAGGGGAGAGCAGTACTTC
.,TRBV5-1,.,TRBJ1-6,CASSLGQESSPLHF,TGCGCCAGCAGCTTGGGGCAGGAGAGTTCACCCCTCCACTTT
once,TRBV27,TRBD2,TRBJ2-1,CASHPGLAGGYNEQFF,TGTGCCAGTCACCCGGGACTAGCGGGGGGTTACAATGAGCAGTTCTTC
.,TRBV28,.,TRBJ2-7,CASSLDRTTDLFYEQYF,TGTGCCAGCAGTTTAGATCGGACGACAGATCTCTTCTACGAGCAGTACTTC
.,TRBV12-3/TRBV12-4,.,TRBJ2-7,CASSSGLPPSSYNEQYF,TGTGCCAGCAGCTCAGGACTGCCTCCCAGCTCCTACAATGAGCAGTACTTC
.,TRBV10-3,TRBD1,TRBJ1-3,CAISESKGAVGNTIYF,TGTGCCATCAGTGAGTCGAAGGGGGCCGTGGGAAACACCATATATTTT
once,TRBV7-8,TRBD1,TRBJ1-5,CASSWAGQGAANNQPQHF,TGTGCCAGCAGCTGGGCCGGACAGGGTGCGGCGAACAATCAGCCCCAGCATTTT
.,TRBV20-1,.,TRBJ1-5,CSASGRTSYSNQPQHF,TGCAGTGCTAGTGGCAGGACTTCCTATAGCAATCAGCCCCAGCATTTT
few,TRBV29-1,.,TRBJ1-2,CSVTGNQNYGYTF,TGCAGCGTTACGGGGAATCAAAACTATGGCTACACCTTC
few,TRBV20-1,TRBD1,TRBJ1-2,CSARDPSGQGWGYTF,TGCAGTGCTAGAGACCCTTCGGGACAGGGGTGGGGCTACACCTTC
.,TRBV27,.,TRBJ2-7,CASSLTRPNDEQYF,TGTGCCAGCAGTTTAACTAGACCCAACGACGAGCAGTACTTC
.,TRBV4-2,.,TRBJ2-7,CASSHPGRSEQYF,TGTGCCAGCAGCCATCCCGGACGGAGCGAGCAGTACTTC
.,TRBV6-4,.,TRBJ2-2,CASRSTNTGELFF,TGTGCCAGCCGAAGCACGAACACCGGGGAGCTGTTTTTT
few,TRBV10-3,.,TRBJ2-1,CAISGQTGDTYNEQFF,TGTGCCATCAGTGGACAGACAGGTGACACCTACAATGAGCAGTTCTTC
.,TRBV7-9,TRBD2,TRBJ2-7,CASSFGGGVTYEQYF,TGTGCCAGCAGCTTCGGCGGGGGAGTCACCTACGAGCAGTACTTC